This T cell receptor beta chain stems from a study of post-analysis software for immune sequencing data. About this clonotype itself: The antigen is undetermined.

The authors incorporated unique molecular identifiers into the TCR beta cDNA libraries. A single record per CDR3 protein comes from TCRdb applying MiXCR to the PCR reads. This sample has hundreds of thousands of distinct CDR3 sequences, with about 53% found just once. Germline V gives CDR1 SNHLY, CDR2 FYNNEI. The CDR3 totals 16 residues. J was trimmed by 5 bases and V by 6 bases; bases with no gene match: 10. Study-wide results and limits: Diversity measured as normalized Chao1 was significantly lower in multiple sclerosis patients than in controls. Patients used five TRBV segments, including TRBV5-6, TRBV5-1 and TRBV20-1, more often than controls.

The receptor was isolated from a girl between 10 and 17 years old with multiple sclerosis. The chain carries TRBV2 and TRBJ1-6; 7 bases align to TRBD1. Sequenced input: blood. CDR3: CASRRDSGTDNSPLHF. CDR3 in DNA: TGTGCCAGCAGGCGGGATTCCGGGACAGATAATTCACCCCTCCACTTT.